Sequencing of this T cell receptor beta chain was carried out in a study of T cells in localized non-small cell lung cancer. Overall study findings and caveats: Uninvolved nearby lung showed the greatest T cell clonality, exceeding that found in tumor. A single tumor region was sequenced, leaving heterogeneity possible. Out of the top 100 tumor clones, a median about 58 were seen in adjacent lung. Higher adjacent-lung clonality was associated with shorter survival.

The CDR3 spans 16 residues. CDR1 is SEHNR, CDR2 FQNEAQ, per germline (reference sequence). The germline V and J ends were trimmed by 5 bases and 13 bases, with 26 bases remaining between them. The protocol was immunoSEQ multiplex PCR, while the TCRdb copy is restricted to in-frame clones and leaves out a portion. The table lists about 40,000 clones, 81% of them singletons. This clone was seen a few times. Its specificity is not known. The V gene is TRBV7-9, the J gene TRBJ1-4; D perhaps matches TRBD1 (5 bases). This TCR came from a male donor at least 60 years old with stage II lung adenocarcinoma. This specimen consisted of peripheral blood mononuclear cells, obtained before any cancer treatment. DNA of the CDR3: TGTGCCAGCAGCGCCAAACCCACAGTCTCTCCGGGGACACTGTTTTTT. Translated, it gives CASSAKPTVSPGTLFF. Filled out from reference TRBV7-9 and TRBJ1-4, the complete variable domain reads DTGVSQNPRHKITKRGQNVTFRCDPISEHNRLYWYRQTLGQGPEFLTYFQNEAQLEKSRLLSDRFSAERPKGSFSTLEIQRTEQGDSAMYLCASSAKPTVSPGTLFFGSGTQLSVL.